The text below deals with one T cell receptor beta chain. Antigen: not known. This entry comes from a study of cytomegalovirus exposure and HLA in healthy donors. The PCR made use of 60 Vbeta and 13 Jbeta primers. TCRdb's table, derived via immunoSEQ multiplex PCR, lists solely in-frame clones and lacks some. The sample lists about 100,000 clones, around 75% occurring once. V was pared by 6 bases and J by 10 bases, with 8 bases of the junction left unmatched. Per the germline V gene, CDR1 is MNHEY and CDR2 is SVGAGI. This CDR3 is 14 amino acids long. Overall study results and limits: Several top significant clusters appeared, in a later analysis, to be linked to common viral pathogens. Earlier results showed most TCR beta V segments being productive about 90% or about 30% of the time.

This chain uses TRBV6-5 with TRBJ2-1; the match to TRBD2 covers 11 bases. The sequencing input was PBMCs. This TCR was recovered from a male donor in good health and CMV-seropositive. CDR3 sequence: CASSPGSGGGEQFF. The CDR3, as DNA: TGTGCCAGCAGCCCGGGTAGCGGGGGGGGCGAGCAGTTCTTC.